The subject of this entry is one T cell receptor (beta chain). Its antigen is currently unknown. The data were produced by immunoSEQ multiplex PCR, yet TCRdb's version contains in-frame clones alone and is incomplete. Of roughly 75,000 clones detected, around 83% appear once; the ten largest clones hold about 0.73%. The data stem from a study of OX40 agonist ivuxolimab in advanced cancers. Overall study context: Ivuxolimab was delivered to patients intravenously every 2 weeks at doses spanning 0.01 to 10 mg/kg. A male proportion of about 84% was recorded, with mean age approximately 57 years and range 23 to 79. General study results and limits: Researchers report that CD8+ T cells had, on average, more expanded clones than CD4+.

The receptor comes from an adult with an advanced solid tumor such as melanoma, head and neck, liver or kidney cancer. Material: CD4+ or CD8+ T cells sorted from blood, obtained in a trial of the OX40 agonist ivuxolimab.

CDR3 sequence reads: CASSLSEEWGDGYTF. The CDR3 nucleotides read TGTGCCAGCAGTTTATCCGAGGAGTGGGGTGATGGCTACACCTTC. The J gene is TRBJ1-2, the V gene TRBV28; D is uncertain. The CDR3 runs 15 residues. Germline V gives CDR1 MDHEN, CDR2 SYDVKM. Trimming took 1 base from V and 6 from J, leaving 15 bases between them.